These 16 T cell receptor beta chains were sequenced from one sample in a study of blood T cell repertoires in COVID-19. Clones were sequenced by immunoSEQ multiplex PCR, and TCRdb holds only the in-frame ones, with some missing. The table has 150,000 to 200,000 clones, around four fifths seen once. Sequences were obtained from peripheral blood. These receptors were obtained from a woman of 80 years or more with COVID-19, enrolled during active disease.

The chain combines TRBV19 with TRBJ1-1, with 10 positions matching TRBD1. This CDR3 has 16 amino acids. Germline trimming cut 6 bases from V and 0 bases from J; bases unmatched to any gene: 7. In germline, CDR1 is LNHDA, CDR2 SQIVND (reference sequence). CDR3 region: CASREGQGLLNTEAFF. In DNA form, the CDR3 reads TGTGCCAGTAGAGAGGGACAGGGGCTTCTGAACACTGAAGCTTTCTTT.

This clone appeared once. J is TRBJ1-5 and V is TRBV19; the match to TRBD1 covers 12 bases. V was pared by 5 bases and J by 6 bases, with 2 bases of the junction left unmatched. The CDR3 runs 14 residues. The germline V gene encodes CDR1 LNHDA and CDR2 SQIVND (reference sequence). The CDR3: CASSPGQGAQPQHF. CDR3 sequence (DNA): TGTGCCAGTAGTCCGGGACAGGGGGCTCAGCCCCAGCATTTT. The full variable domain, with the rest looked up from reference TRBV19 and TRBJ1-5, is DGGITQSPKYLFRKEGQNVTLSCEQNLNHDAMYWYRQDPGQGLRLIYYSQIVNDFQKGDIAEGYSVSREKKESFPLTVTSAQKNPTAFYLCASSPGQGAQPQHFGDGTRLSIL.

The rearrangement uses TRBV9 and TRBJ2-5; TRBD2 is a possible D gene (6 bases). Germline-derived CDR1 and CDR2 are SGDLS and YYNGEE. V was clipped by 5 bases and J by 3 bases, with 20 bases between them. The CDR3 runs to 16 residues. The CDR3 coding sequence is TGTGCCAGCAGTGCCATGGGGGGATCGTGGGAAGAGACCCAGTACTTC. This translates into CASSAMGGSWEETQYF.

The chain is built from TRBV29-1 and TRBJ1-2; D is perhaps TRBD1 (5 bases). V lost 6 bases to trimming and J lost 4 bases, with 21 bases between them. CDR1 and CDR2 (germline): SQVTM, ANQGSEA. This CDR3 comprises 15 residues. Here the CDR3 reads CSVSIPGGGSYGYTF. For the CDR3, the DNA is TGCAGCGTCTCTATCCCGGGGGGGGGAAGCTATGGCTACACCTTC.

This chain connects TRBV7-8 to TRBJ2-1; 11 bases match TRBD2. The V gene end was trimmed by 5 bases and the J gene end by 11 bases; junction bases not matched to a gene: 23. This CDR3 is 19 amino acids long. Germline CDR1 is SGHVS and CDR2 is FQNEAQ. The CDR3 bases are TGTGCCAGCAGCACACACCCCATGGGGCTAGCGGGAGGACAAGAGAAGCAGTTCTTC. This sequence encodes CASSTHPMGLAGGQEKQFF.

This clone was recorded a few times. This chain links TRBV13 with TRBJ2-1; TRBD1 matches 7 bases. This CDR3 contains 15 residues. The V gene end was trimmed by 4 bases and the J gene end by 4 bases; junction bases not matched to a gene: 7. Germline V lookup: CDR1 PRHDT, CDR2 FYEKMQ (reference sequence). The CDR3 DNA follows: TGTGCCAGCAGCTCCGGGACAGACCGATACAATGAGCAGTTCTTC. Protein: CASSSGTDRYNEQFF.

The chain links TRBV3-1 (or the pseudogene TRBV3-2) to TRBJ1-6; 9 positions match TRBD1. Germline CDR1 and CDR2: LGHDT and YNNKEL (reference sequence). V dropped 6 bases and J dropped 8; count of bases not matched to a gene: 8. The CDR3 is 15 residues long. CDR3 in DNA: TGTGCCAGCAGGTACTCCGGGACAGGGCATTCACCCCTCCACTTT. It translates to CASRYSGTGHSPLHF.

V gene TRBV27 combines with J gene TRBJ1-2; 9 nucleotides align to TRBD1. CDR1 and CDR2 (germline): MNHEY, SMNVEV (reference sequence). The CDR3 spans 13 residues. V was pared by 6 bases and J by 4 bases, with 3 bases of the junction left unmatched. The CDR3 region is CASRRTGVYGYTF. The CDR3 nucleotides are TGTGCCAGCAGACGGACAGGGGTCTATGGCTACACCTTC.

This clone has just one count. The chain couples TRBV19 to TRBJ1-2, with D unclear. V dropped 4 bases and J dropped 4 bases, with 13 bases sitting between them. Germline-derived CDR1 and CDR2 are LNHDA and SQIVND (reference sequence). The CDR3 is made up of 14 amino acids. The CDR3 nucleotides read TGTGCCAGTAGTACCCCGGGTTCTGGCTATGGCTACACCTTC. Translation gives CASSTPGSGYGYTF.

V usage is TRBV19 and J usage is TRBJ2-6; 9 bases line up with TRBD1. Germline CDR1 reads LNHDA; CDR2 reads SQIVND (reference sequence). The CDR3 totals 14 residues. Trimming removed 11 bases from V and 3 bases from J; junction bases left unmatched: 5. CDR3 nucleotides: TGTGCCTGCGACAGGGGGAATGGGGCCAACGTCCTGACTTTC. Its protein is CACDRGNGANVLTF.

The chain carries TRBV6-5 and TRBJ1-1; no definite D call. Deletions cut 7 bases from V and 0 bases from J, with 9 bases between. The CDR3 is made up of 13 amino acids. The germline CDR1 and CDR2 sequences are MNHEY and SVGAGI. CDR3 nucleotides: TGTGCCAGCAAGGTCGGGGTGAACACTGAAGCTTTCTTT. This gives the protein CASKVGVNTEAFF.

The J gene is TRBJ2-7, the V gene TRBV7-8; D uncertain. Germline V gives CDR1 SGHVS, CDR2 FQNEAQ. V shed 3 bases and J shed 7 bases, with 7 bases lying between them. This CDR3 has 11 amino acids. The DNA for the CDR3 is TGTGCCAGCAGCTTGGTGGAGGAGCAGTACTTC. It codes for CASSLVEEQYF.

This chain connects TRBV28 to TRBJ1-5; no clear D. From germline, CDR1 is MDHEN and CDR2 SYDVKM. There are 16 residues in the CDR3. Trimming pared 5 bases from V and 0 bases from J, leaving 14 bases between. The CDR3 DNA is TGTGCCAGCAGTACCCCTTCAGGAGGTAGCAATCAGCCCCAGCATTTT. Its translation is CASSTPSGGSNQPQHF.

V and J are TRBV6-6 and TRBJ1-1; D may be TRBD1 (6 bases). Trimming stripped 5 bases from V and 1 base from J, with 14 bases between. Germline V gene data show CDR1 as MNHNY and CDR2 as SVGAGI (reference sequence). CDR3 length equals 15 residues. The DNA for the CDR3 is TGTGCCAGCAGTGACGGACAGATAAAGAACACTGAAGCTTTCTTT. Its translation: CASSDGQIKNTEAFF.

This chain connects TRBV18 to TRBJ2-2, with 10 bases that match TRBD1. CDR1 is KGHSH, CDR2 LQKENI, per germline. CDR3 length: 15 amino acids. V shed 3 bases, J shed 6 bases, and the junction held 4 bases outside the gene matches. The CDR3: CASSPTGGSSGELFF. Written as DNA, the CDR3 is TGTGCCAGCTCACCGACAGGGGGCTCCTCCGGGGAGCTGTTTTTT.

The chain is built from TRBV20-1 and TRBJ1-2; D unresolved. Germline V lookup: CDR1 DFQATT, CDR2 SNEGSKA (reference sequence). The CDR3 is 11 residues long. V shed 5 bases and J shed 4 bases, with 8 bases lying between them. CDR3: CSARVAYGYTF. CDR3 in DNA: TGCAGTGCTCGCGTAGCCTATGGCTACACCTTC.